Presented here are 32 T cell receptor beta chains from one specimen sequenced in a study of cytomegalovirus exposure and HLA in healthy donors. The primer mix had 60 Vbeta and 13 Jbeta primers. Assay used: immunoSEQ multiplex PCR; TCRdb lists only in-frame clones, some missing. Of about 110,000 clones listed, about 83% are singletons. Source material: PBMCs. The origin of the receptors is a man younger than 35 in good health and CMV-seronegative.

The gene calls are TRBV5-4 and TRBJ2-1; TRBD2 is a possible D gene (6 bases). The germline gives CDR1 SGHNT, CDR2 YYREEE (reference sequence). The CDR3 is made up of 16 amino acids. V lost 0 bases and J 4 bases, leaving 14 bases between the germline ends. The CDR3 spells CASSLAGGGLYNEQFF. The CDR3 nucleotides read TGTGCCAGCAGCTTGGCTGGGGGAGGCCTATACAATGAGCAGTTCTTC.

The chain carries TRBV4-3 and TRBJ2-7; possibly TRBD1 for D (6 bases). CDR1 and CDR2 from the germline V gene are LGHNA and YSLEER. V was cut by 4 bases and J by 2 bases, with 18 bases left in between. The CDR3 spans 16 residues. This CDR3 is CASSPAVGQWPYEQYF. CDR3 coding DNA: TGCGCCAGCAGCCCAGCGGTCGGACAGTGGCCCTACGAGCAGTACTTC.

The chain couples TRBV19 to TRBJ1-1; D is ambiguous. This CDR3 is 15 amino acids long. Germline-derived CDR1 and CDR2 are LNHDA and SQIVND (reference sequence). Trimming removed 1 base from V and 1 base from J, with 10 bases in between. The CDR3 loop reads CASSIVWEGNTEAFF. The CDR3 region has the DNA TGTGCCAGTAGTATAGTTTGGGAGGGGAACACTGAAGCTTTCTTT.

The chain recombines TRBV5-1 with TRBJ2-5, with a weak D call TRBD1 (5 bases). The J call may be mistaken, given a closer DNA end match to TRBJ2-7. CDR3 length: 14 amino acids. From germline, CDR1 is SGHRS and CDR2 YFSETQ. The CDR3: CASSSRQPSYEQYF. Written as DNA, the CDR3 is TGCGCCAGCAGCTCCCGACAGCCTTCCTACGAGCAGTACTTC.

This chain joins TRBV19 and TRBJ1-2; TRBD1 matches 7 bases. Germline V gene lookup returns CDR1 LNHDA and CDR2 SQIVND (reference sequence). The J segment lost 2 bases and the V segment lost 3 bases, leaving 9 bases of the junction unmatched. The CDR3 is made up of 16 amino acids. CDR3 coding DNA: TGTGCCAGTAGTATTGGCCAGGGCAGGGGGAACTATGGCTACACCTTC. It is translated as CASSIGQGRGNYGYTF.

The chain couples TRBV5-4 to TRBJ2-1; the D gene is possibly TRBD2 (6 bases). Germline V gene data show CDR1 as SGHNT and CDR2 as YYREEE (reference sequence). The germline V and J ends were trimmed by 4 bases and 6 bases, with 11 bases remaining between them. There are 13 residues in the CDR3. CDR3 sequence: CASSSWRVNEQFF. The DNA for the CDR3 is TGTGCCAGCAGCAGTTGGAGGGTCAATGAGCAGTTCTTC.

The rearrangement joins TRBV28 to TRBJ2-1; TRBD1 agrees at 9 bases. CDR1 MDHEN and CDR2 SYDVKM come from the germline V gene. The CDR3 is made up of 13 amino acids. The V segment lost 5 bases and the J segment 15 bases; nucleotides outside the gene matches: 11. Here the CDR3 DNA reads TGTGCCAGCAGTCCCCTTGGGACAGGGTCTCTGTTCTTC. This codes for CASSPLGTGSLFF.

This clone was picked up one time. The gene calls are TRBV30 and TRBJ2-7; D is undetermined. Germline V gene sequence: CDR1 GTSNPN, CDR2 SVGIG (reference sequence). The length of the CDR3 is 13 residues. Between the trimmed V and J ends, which lost 8 bases and 6 bases, there was a span of 20 bases. The CDR3 protein is CAALAANRSEQYF. The CDR3 bases are TGTGCCGCACTGGCGGCCAATAGAAGCGAGCAGTACTTC.

The chain links TRBV5-1 to TRBJ2-2, with 7 bases matching TRBD2. Germline V gene data show CDR1 as SGHRS and CDR2 as YFSETQ. The CDR3 is 16 amino acids. With 0 bases clipped from V and 3 bases from J, the junction kept 5 bases outside the gene matches. CDR3 residues: CASSLATGGHTGELFF. In DNA form, the CDR3 reads TGCGCCAGCAGCTTGGCCACGGGAGGCCACACCGGGGAGCTGTTTTTT.

This clone was picked up one time. The chain uses TRBV7-6 and TRBJ2-1, with D uncertain. The CDR3 runs to 12 residues. Germline V gene data show CDR1 as SGHVS and CDR2 as FNYEAQ. V lost 6 bases, J lost 4 bases, and 7 bases lay in between. The CDR3 nucleotides read TGTGCCAGCAGTCCCCAGTACAATGAGCAGTTCTTC. Translating it yields CASSPQYNEQFF.

This clone was counted only a few times. This chain links TRBV27 with TRBJ1-5; tentative D call: TRBD1 (6 bases). This CDR3 region has 16 residues. Per the germline V gene, CDR1 is MNHEY and CDR2 is SMNVEV (reference sequence). V dropped 5 bases and J dropped 2 bases, with 16 bases sitting between them. CDR3 loop: CASSPSVGGGNQPQHF. Here the CDR3 DNA reads TGTGCCAGCAGTCCCAGTGTAGGGGGTGGCAATCAGCCCCAGCATTTT.

V and J are TRBV18 and TRBJ2-1; 11 positions agree with TRBD2. CDR3 length: 15 residues. The junction had 6 bases not matched to a gene; V was cut back by 4 bases and J by 7 bases. Germline V lookup: CDR1 KGHSH, CDR2 LQKENI. The CDR3, as DNA: TGTGCCAGCTCACTCACTAGCGGGAGTATAAATGAGCAGTTCTTC. This translates into CASSLTSGSINEQFF.

The rearrangement links TRBV2 to TRBJ2-1; no clear D gene. CDR1 SNHLY and CDR2 FYNNEI come from the germline V gene. The CDR3 covers 14 residues. Trimming stripped 9 bases from V and 5 bases from J, with 17 bases between. The DNA of the CDR3 is TGTGCCAGTCATGGAGCATGGCCAAACAATGAGCAGTTCTTC. Amino acid sequence: CASHGAWPNNEQFF.

The V gene is TRBV5-1, the J gene TRBJ1-5; D is unresolved. Trimming cost V 5 bases and J 4 bases, with 10 bases left between them. This CDR3 is built from 13 residues. Germline V gene sequence: CDR1 SGHRS, CDR2 YFSETQ. The CDR3 loop reads CASSYDGNQPQHF. Written as DNA, the CDR3 is TGCGCCAGCAGTTATGACGGGAATCAGCCCCAGCATTTT.

The rearrangement joins TRBV10-2 to TRBJ2-7; D remains ambiguous. Trimming stripped 5 bases from V and 0 bases from J, with 5 bases between. Looked up from germline, CDR1 is WSHSY and CDR2 is SAAADI. The CDR3 runs to 12 residues. The CDR3 region has the DNA TGCGCCAGCAGTCCTCTCTCCTACGAGCAGTACTTC. Translating it yields CASSPLSYEQYF.

This rearrangement joins TRBV25-1 to TRBJ1-1; weak D call: TRBD1 (6 bases). Germline V gives CDR1 MGHDK, CDR2 SYGVNS. V was pared by 10 bases and J by 0 bases, with 21 bases between. This CDR3 has 16 amino acids. Here the CDR3 reads CATKGGGALMNTEAFF. The CDR3 nucleotides read TGTGCCACCAAGGGAGGGGGGGCTCTCATGAACACTGAAGCTTTCTTT. Filled out from reference TRBV25-1 and TRBJ1-1, the complete variable domain reads EADIYQTPRYLVIGTGKKITLECSQTMGHDKMYWYQQDPGMELHLIHYSYGVNSTEKGDLSSESTVSRIRTEHFPLTLESARPSHTSQYLCATKGGGALMNTEAFFGQGTRLTVV.

This clone was found a few times. The V gene is TRBV4-3, the J gene TRBJ1-2; D uncertain. CDR3 length equals 14 residues. CDR1 and CDR2 from the germline V gene are LGHNA and YSLEER. V was clipped by 3 bases and J by 2 bases, with 10 bases between them. This CDR3 reads CASSQSRLNYGYTF. CDR3 nucleotide sequence: TGCGCCAGCAGCCAGAGCAGGCTCAACTATGGCTACACCTTC.

The gene calls are TRBV15 and TRBJ1-5; a possible D gene is TRBD1 (6 bases). Germline assignment: CDR1 LNHNV and CDR2 YYDKDF (reference sequence). Trimming stripped 8 bases from V and 0 bases from J, with 17 bases between. This CDR3 has 16 amino acids. CDR3 loop: CATYDSQGNSNQPQHF. In DNA form, the CDR3 reads TGTGCCACCTACGACTCACAGGGAAATAGCAATCAGCCCCAGCATTTT.

The count of this clone is one. V and J are TRBV7-2 and TRBJ2-5, with 8 bases that match TRBD2. J gave up 5 bases and V 3 bases, and 8 bases lay outside the gene matches. The length of the CDR3 is 15 residues. The germline V gene has CDR1 SGHTA and CDR2 FQGNSA. CDR3 loop: CASSFSGGAGETQYF. CDR3 in DNA: TGTGCCAGCAGCTTCTCGGGAGGGGCGGGGGAGACCCAGTACTTC.

V is TRBV27 and J is TRBJ2-2; TRBD2 agrees at 7 bases. The ends lost 8 bases at V and 4 bases at J; junction bases unmatched: 10. From germline, CDR1 is MNHEY and CDR2 SMNVEV (reference sequence). The CDR3 has 15 amino acids. As DNA, the CDR3 is TGTGCCAGCGCCGGCGGGCGGGAGTTCACCGGGGAGCTGTTTTTT. Protein product: CASAGGREFTGELFF.

This chain links TRBV4-3 with TRBJ1-1; D perhaps matches TRBD1 (6 bases). Looked up from germline, CDR1 is LGHNA and CDR2 is YSLEER. The length of the CDR3 is 14 residues. V lost 1 base and J 7 bases, leaving 13 bases between the germline ends. The DNA for the CDR3 is TGCGCCAGCAGCCAAGTGGGGGGGGCTGGTGAAGCTTTCTTT. Amino acids: CASSQVGGAGEAFF.

This chain joins TRBV21-1 and TRBJ2-3; the D call of TRBD1 is as the table states it, not checked on the DNA. TRBV21-1 is a recognized pseudogene. The CDR3 length is 15 residues. CDR3 in amino acids: CASSGRTGGTDTQYF. The DNA for the CDR3 is TGTGCCAGCAGCGGTCGGACAGGGGGCACGGATACGCAGTATTTT.

On this clone: One end of the junction varies from germline; a read error may be responsible. This sequence joins TRBV5-4 and TRBJ2-1, with D perhaps TRBD2 (6 bases). The germline V gene encodes CDR1 SGHNT and CDR2 YYREEE (reference sequence). This CDR3 comprises 15 residues. CDR3 sequence (DNA): TGCGCCAGCAGCCAAATCGGAGGAGGGCCCAATGAGCAGTTCTTC. This gives the protein CASSQIGGGPNEQFF.

With regard to this clone: Other DNA sequences within the sample encode an identical CDR3. This rearrangement joins TRBV6-5 to TRBJ2-2, with 8 bases that match TRBD1. V gave up 5 bases and J gave up 3 bases; unmatched junction bases: 2. There are 14 residues in the CDR3. The V gene's germline CDR1 is MNHEY and CDR2 SVGAGI. As DNA, the CDR3 is TGTGCCAGCAGTCTGACAGGGGACACCGGGGAGCTGTTTTTT. This encodes CASSLTGDTGELFF.

The rearrangement uses TRBV11-3 and TRBJ1-1; 7 positions agree with TRBD1. The CDR3 runs 16 residues. J was trimmed by 1 base and V by 5 bases; bases with no gene match: 10. Germline V gene data show CDR1 as SGHNT and CDR2 as YENEEA. CDR3 DNA sequence: TGTGCCAGCAGCCTCGGACAGGACCGGACGAACACTGAAGCTTTCTTT. Its protein is CASSLGQDRTNTEAFF.

The V gene is TRBV19, the J gene TRBJ1-5; D remains ambiguous. The germline V and J ends were trimmed by 1 base and 2 bases, with 9 bases remaining between them. Germline CDR1 and CDR2: LNHDA and SQIVND (reference sequence). The CDR3 contains 15 residues. CDR3 amino acids: CASSIARSGNQPQHF. For the CDR3, the DNA is TGTGCCAGTAGTATAGCCCGTTCAGGCAATCAGCCCCAGCATTTT.

The rearrangement joins TRBV4-2 to TRBJ1-3; the D is unclear. The CDR3 consists of 15 residues. Germline values: CDR1 LGHNA, CDR2 YNFKEQ. With 3 bases removed from V and 0 bases from J, the gap between germline ends came to 9 bases. The CDR3, as DNA: TGTGCCAGCAGCCATGACGACATCTCTGGAAACACCATATATTTT. This gives the protein CASSHDDISGNTIYF.

V is TRBV30 and J is TRBJ1-2; D might be TRBD1 (5 bases). The CDR3 sequence is 13 residues long. Per germline, CDR1 GTSNPN and CDR2 SVGIG (reference sequence). V lost 3 bases to trimming and J lost 4 bases, with 12 bases between them. CDR3 sequence reads: CAWSGGGGYGYTF. The CDR3 DNA sequence: TGTGCCTGGAGCGGCGGGGGGGGCTATGGCTACACCTTC.

The CDR3: CASSLATGDNEQYF. The CDR3 DNA reads TGTGCCAGCAGCTTAGCGACAGGGGACAACGAGCAGTACTTC. The chain employs TRBV7-9 and TRBJ2-7; 8 bases line up with TRBD1. With 0 bases clipped from V and 5 bases from J, the junction kept 3 bases outside the gene matches. CDR1 SEHNR and CDR2 FQNEAQ come from the germline V gene (reference sequence). The CDR3 is 14 residues long.

V and J are TRBV9 and TRBJ2-7; D is ambiguous. Germline values: CDR1 SGDLS, CDR2 YYNGEE. The CDR3 consists of 14 residues. Between the trimmed V and J ends, which lost 0 bases and 3 bases, there was a span of 10 bases. The CDR3 is CASSVATSDYEQYF. The DNA for the CDR3 is TGTGCCAGCAGCGTAGCGACATCTGACTACGAGCAGTACTTC.

The V and J genes are TRBV27 and TRBJ2-1; unclear D gene. Germline V lookup: CDR1 MNHEY, CDR2 SMNVEV (reference sequence). The ends were cut back, 2 bases at V and 0 bases at J, with 11 bases in the middle. The CDR3 runs to 16 residues. The CDR3 DNA is TGTGCCAGCAGTTTAGGTAGACTTAACTCCTACAATGAGCAGTTCTTC. Translated: CASSLGRLNSYNEQFF.

This chain uses TRBV28 with TRBJ1-5, with 9 positions matching TRBD1. The germline V gene has CDR1 MDHEN and CDR2 SYDVKM. The CDR3 has 16 amino acids. V was pared by 7 bases and J by 9 bases, with 16 bases of the junction left unmatched. In DNA, the CDR3 is TGTGCCAGCACAATGGGACAGGGAAGACGTAGTTGGCCCCAGCATTTT. This codes for CASTMGQGRRSWPQHF.